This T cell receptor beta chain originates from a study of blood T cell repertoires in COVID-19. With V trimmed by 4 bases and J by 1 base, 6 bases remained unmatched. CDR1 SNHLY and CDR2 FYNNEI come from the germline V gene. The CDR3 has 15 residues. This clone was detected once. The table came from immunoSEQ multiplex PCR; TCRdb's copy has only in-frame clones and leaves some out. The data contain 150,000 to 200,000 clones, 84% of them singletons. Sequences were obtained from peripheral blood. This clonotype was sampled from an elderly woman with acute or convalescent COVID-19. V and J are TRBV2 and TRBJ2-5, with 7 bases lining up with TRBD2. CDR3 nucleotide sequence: TGTGCCAGCAGTGTATCCGGCGGGGGCCAAGAGACCCAGTACTTC. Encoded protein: CASSVSGGGQETQYF.